The 15 T cell receptor beta chains reported below all come from one sample, sequenced in a study of Ad26.COV2.S vaccination and SARS-CoV-2 variants. The protocol was immunoSEQ multiplex PCR, while the TCRdb copy is restricted to in-frame clones and leaves out a portion. The table lists 350,000 to 450,000 clones, 92% of them singletons, with 3.5% to 4.5% in the top ten. The material sequenced was peripheral blood, taken after recovery from COVID-19. These receptors originate from a human donor who had recovered from COVID-19.

The chain recombines TRBV28 with TRBJ2-7; 8 bases are shared with TRBD1. V lost 7 bases to trimming and J lost 3 bases; unmatched junction nucleotides: 11. This CDR3 region has 15 residues. The V gene's germline CDR1 is MDHEN and CDR2 SYDVKM. CDR3 sequence reads: CASTSQGAGNYEQYF. The CDR3 DNA sequence: TGTGCCAGCACCTCCCAGGGGGCTGGCAACTACGAGCAGTACTTC.

The chain links TRBV4-1 to TRBJ2-1; D is perhaps TRBD2 (6 bases). The CDR3 is 15 residues long. Germline V gene lookup returns CDR1 MGHRA and CDR2 YSYEKL. V was cut by 5 bases and J by 5 bases, with 16 bases left in between. CDR3: CASSVRRAGNNEQFF. CDR3 in DNA: TGCGCCAGCAGCGTCCGGCGGGCGGGGAACAATGAGCAGTTCTTC.

About this clone itself: Other DNA sequences of this sample code for an identical CDR3. V usage is TRBV3-1 (or the pseudogene TRBV3-2) and J usage is TRBJ2-7, with D hard to call. Trimming took 1 base from V and 1 from J, leaving 2 bases between them. This CDR3 has 12 amino acids. Germline lookup yields CDR1 LGHDT and CDR2 YNNKEL (reference sequence). CDR3 amino acids: CASSQVSYEQYF. The DNA for the CDR3 is TGTGCCAGCAGCCAAGTGTCCTACGAGCAGTACTTC.

The chain links TRBV7-2 to TRBJ1-2; D gene ambiguous. Looked up from germline, CDR1 is SGHTA and CDR2 is FQGNSA. This CDR3 is built from 14 residues. Trimming took 4 bases from V and 4 from J, leaving 13 bases between them. CDR3 protein: CASSWGSRTYGYTF. CDR3 DNA sequence: TGTGCCAGCAGCTGGGGATCCAGGACCTATGGCTACACCTTC.

The rearrangement uses TRBV9 and TRBJ1-2; the D is unclear. V was trimmed by 4 bases and J by 4 bases, leaving 17 bases between them. This CDR3 has 15 residues. The germline gives CDR1 SGDLS, CDR2 YYNGEE. The DNA for the CDR3 is TGTGCCAGCAGCCCCCGGGTAGGCTTGATCTATGGCTACACCTTC. Its protein is CASSPRVGLIYGYTF.

This clone was seen just once. The chain uses TRBV13 and TRBJ2-2, with a tentative D call TRBD2 (6 bases). The CDR3 is made up of 15 amino acids. Trimming pared 1 base from V and 3 bases from J, leaving 9 bases between. The germline V gene has CDR1 PRHDT and CDR2 FYEKMQ (reference sequence). CDR3 coding DNA: TGTGCCAGCAGCTTAGACGGGGGATACACCGGGGAGCTGTTTTTT. Translation: CASSLDGGYTGELFF.

Concerning this clone itself: Other DNA variants within this sample encode the same CDR3. This chain joins TRBV5-1 and TRBJ2-5; TRBD1 matches at 8 bases. In germline, CDR1 is SGHRS, CDR2 YFSETQ. The junction had 0 bases not matched to a gene; V was cut back by 0 bases and J by 2 bases. The CDR3 is made up of 14 amino acids. Written as DNA, the CDR3 is TGCGCCAGCAGCTTGGGACAGGGGCAAGAGACCCAGTACTTC. Translated: CASSLGQGQETQYF.

The chain recombines TRBV19 with TRBJ2-6; TRBD1 agrees at 11 bases. Trimming cost V 7 bases and J 1 base; bases outside gene matches: 6. In germline, CDR1 is LNHDA, CDR2 SQIVND (reference sequence). This CDR3 is built from 17 residues. The chain's CDR3 is CASTKRDRGSGANVLTF. In DNA form, the CDR3 reads TGTGCCAGTACTAAACGGGACAGGGGGTCTGGGGCCAACGTCCTGACTTTC.

This chain uses TRBV2 with TRBJ2-2; perhaps D is TRBD1 or TRBD2 (5 bases each). The V end lost 6 bases, the J end lost 6 bases, and 14 bases lay between the germline ends. Germline V gene lookup returns CDR1 SNHLY and CDR2 FYNNEI. CDR3 length equals 14 residues. The CDR3 bases are TGTGCCAGCAGGCGTATGCAGGGACCCGGGGAGCTGTTTTTT. Protein: CASRRMQGPGELFF.

The V and J genes are TRBV5-1 and TRBJ2-3, with a tentative D call TRBD2 (6 bases). Germline V gene lookup returns CDR1 SGHRS and CDR2 YFSETQ. This CDR3 is 16 amino acids long. Trimming left V 0 bases short and J 2 bases short, with 13 bases between. The chain's CDR3 is CASSLVRGTYTDTQYF. CDR3 DNA sequence: TGCGCCAGCAGCTTGGTCCGGGGGACCTACACAGATACGCAGTATTTT.

This chain uses TRBV27 with TRBJ1-1, with a possible D match to TRBD1 (5 bases). CDR3 size: 16 residues. Trimming cost V 0 bases and J 3 bases, with 14 bases left between them. Germline V CDR1 and CDR2: MNHEY, SMNVEV (reference sequence). The CDR3 nucleotides are TGTGCCAGCAGTTTATCACCCGGGGGAGGGTACACTGAAGCTTTCTTT. Residues: CASSLSPGGGYTEAFF.

CDR3 residues: CASSFKEKLFF. CDR3 bases: TGTGCCAGCAGTTTTAAAGAAAAACTGTTTTTT. The V call is TRBV12-3 or TRBV12-4, the J call TRBJ1-4; no firm D call. The CDR3 loop spans 11 amino acids. V lost 3 bases and J lost 8, with 4 bases in between.

The chain employs TRBV7-2 and TRBJ2-2; 10 nucleotides line up with TRBD2. Germline-derived CDR1 and CDR2 are SGHTA and FQGNSA. After removal of 4 bases from V and 5 bases from J, the junction contained 10 bases not matched to a gene. The CDR3 has 17 amino acids. CDR3 loop: CASSSSGGSPRTGELFF. The CDR3 DNA reads as TGTGCCAGCAGCTCTAGCGGGGGAAGCCCGAGGACCGGGGAGCTGTTTTTT.

The chain recombines TRBV21-1 with TRBJ2-7; the table's D call of TRBD1 was not tested on the DNA. TRBV21-1 is labeled a pseudogene. This CDR3 comprises 17 residues. Written as DNA, the CDR3 is TGTGCCAGCAGCAAGGGCAGGGGGCGCGAGGGAGTATACGAGCAGTACTTC. This sequence encodes CASSKGRGREGVYEQYF.

The chain uses TRBV5-5 and TRBJ2-4, with TRBD2 matching 10 bases. This CDR3 spans 15 amino acids. The germline CDR1 and CDR2 sequences are SGHKS and YYEKEE (reference sequence). The V segment lost 0 bases and the J segment 7 bases; nucleotides outside the gene matches: 4. CDR3 coding DNA: TGTGCCAGCAGCTTGGAGCTAGCGGGGGTTAACATTCAGTACTTC. Its protein is CASSLELAGVNIQYF.